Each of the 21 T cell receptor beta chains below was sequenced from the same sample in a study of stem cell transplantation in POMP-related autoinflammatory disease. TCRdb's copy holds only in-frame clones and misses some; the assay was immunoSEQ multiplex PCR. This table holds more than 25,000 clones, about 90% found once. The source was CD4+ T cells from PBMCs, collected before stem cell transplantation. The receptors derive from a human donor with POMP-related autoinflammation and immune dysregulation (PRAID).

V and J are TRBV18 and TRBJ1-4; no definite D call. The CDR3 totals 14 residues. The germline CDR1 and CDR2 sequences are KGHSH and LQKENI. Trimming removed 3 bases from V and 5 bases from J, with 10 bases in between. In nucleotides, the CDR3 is TGTGCCAGCTCACCTGGACGGTCGAATGAAAAACTGTTTTTT. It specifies CASSPGRSNEKLFF. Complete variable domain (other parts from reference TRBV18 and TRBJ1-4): NAGVMQNPRHLVRRRGQEARLRCSPMKGHSHVYWYRQLPEEGLKFMVYLQKENIIDESGMPKERFSAEFPKEGPSILRIQQVVRGDSAAYFCASSPGRSNEKLFFGSGTQLSVL.

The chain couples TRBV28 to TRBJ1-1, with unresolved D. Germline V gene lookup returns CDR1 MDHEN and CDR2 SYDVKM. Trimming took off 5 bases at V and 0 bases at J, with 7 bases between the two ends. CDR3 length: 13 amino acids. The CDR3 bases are TGTGCCAGCAGTCTTAGGGTGAACACTGAAGCTTTCTTT. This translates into CASSLRVNTEAFF.

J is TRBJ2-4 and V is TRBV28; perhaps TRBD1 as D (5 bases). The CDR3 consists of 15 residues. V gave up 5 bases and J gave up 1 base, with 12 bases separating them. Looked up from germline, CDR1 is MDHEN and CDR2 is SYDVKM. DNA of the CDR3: TGTGCCAGCAGTCCCCGGAAGGGGGCCAAAAACATTCAGTACTTC. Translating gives CASSPRKGAKNIQYF.

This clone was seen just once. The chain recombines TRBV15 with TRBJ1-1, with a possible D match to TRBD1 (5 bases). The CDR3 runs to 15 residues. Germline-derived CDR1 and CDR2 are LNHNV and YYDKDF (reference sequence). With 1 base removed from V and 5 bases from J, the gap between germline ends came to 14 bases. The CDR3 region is CATSRVPGWGTEAFF. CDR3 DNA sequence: TGTGCCACCAGCAGAGTGCCGGGTTGGGGGACTGAAGCTTTCTTT.

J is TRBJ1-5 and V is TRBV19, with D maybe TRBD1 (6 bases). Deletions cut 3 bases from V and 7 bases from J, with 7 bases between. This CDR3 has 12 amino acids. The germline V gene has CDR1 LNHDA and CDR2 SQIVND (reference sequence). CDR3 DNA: TGTGCCAGTAGTATCGGGGGCCAGCCCCAGCATTTT. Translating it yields CASSIGGQPQHF.

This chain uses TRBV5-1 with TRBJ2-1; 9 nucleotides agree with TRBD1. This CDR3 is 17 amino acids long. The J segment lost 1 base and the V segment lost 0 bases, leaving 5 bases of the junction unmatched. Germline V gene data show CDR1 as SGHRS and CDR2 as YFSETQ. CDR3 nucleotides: TGCGCCAGCAGCTTGGCGCCACAGGGGGCATCCTACAATGAGCAGTTCTTC. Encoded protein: CASSLAPQGASYNEQFF. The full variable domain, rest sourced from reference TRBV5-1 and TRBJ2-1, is KAGVTQTPRYLIKTRGQQVTLSCSPISGHRSVSWYQQTPGQGLQFLFEYFSETQRNKGNFPGRFSGRQFSNSRSEMNVSTLELGDSALYLCASSLAPQGASYNEQFFGPGTRLTVL.

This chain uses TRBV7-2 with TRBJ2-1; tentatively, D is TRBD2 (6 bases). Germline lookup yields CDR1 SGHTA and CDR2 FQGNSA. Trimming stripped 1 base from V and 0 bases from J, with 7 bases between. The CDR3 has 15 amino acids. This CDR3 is CASSLGGGSYNEQFF. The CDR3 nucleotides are TGTGCCAGCAGCTTAGGGGGAGGCTCCTACAATGAGCAGTTCTTC.

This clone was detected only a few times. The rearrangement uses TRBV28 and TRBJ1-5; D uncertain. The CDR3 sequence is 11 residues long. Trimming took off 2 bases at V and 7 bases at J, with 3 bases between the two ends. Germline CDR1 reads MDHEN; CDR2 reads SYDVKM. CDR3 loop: CASSLGQPQHF. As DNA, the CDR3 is TGTGCCAGCAGTTTAGGACAGCCCCAGCATTTT.

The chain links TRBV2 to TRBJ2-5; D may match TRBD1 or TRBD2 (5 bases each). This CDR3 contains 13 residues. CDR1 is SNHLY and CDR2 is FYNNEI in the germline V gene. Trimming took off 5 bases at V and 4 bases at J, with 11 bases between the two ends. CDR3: CASSKGPLETQYF. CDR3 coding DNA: TGTGCCAGCAGTAAGGGACCGTTAGAGACCCAGTACTTC.

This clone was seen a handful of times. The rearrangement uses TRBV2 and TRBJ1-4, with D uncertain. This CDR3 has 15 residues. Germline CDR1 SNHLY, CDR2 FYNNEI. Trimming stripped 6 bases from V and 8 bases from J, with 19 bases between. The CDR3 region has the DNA TGTGCCAGCAGCCCCGACGATTGGAAGAGCGAAAAACTGTTTTTT. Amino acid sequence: CASSPDDWKSEKLFF. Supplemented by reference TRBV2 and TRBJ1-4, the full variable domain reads EPEVTQTPSHQVTQMGQEVILRCVPISNHLYFYWYRQILGQKVEFLVSFYNNEISEKSEIFDDQFSVERPDGSNFTLKIRSTKLEDSAMYFCASSPDDWKSEKLFFGSGTQLSVL.

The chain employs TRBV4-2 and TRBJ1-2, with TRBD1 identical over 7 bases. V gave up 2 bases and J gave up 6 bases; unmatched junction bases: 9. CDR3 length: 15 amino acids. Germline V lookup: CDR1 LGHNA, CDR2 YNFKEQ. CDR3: CASSQSTGLGNGYTF. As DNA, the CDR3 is TGTGCCAGCAGCCAATCGACAGGGCTTGGGAATGGCTACACCTTC.

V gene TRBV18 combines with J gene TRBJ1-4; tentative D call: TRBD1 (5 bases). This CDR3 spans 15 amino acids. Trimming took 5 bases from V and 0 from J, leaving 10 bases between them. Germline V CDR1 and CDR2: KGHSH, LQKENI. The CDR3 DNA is TGTGCCAGCTCATTGCAGGGTGCAACTAATGAAAAACTGTTTTTT. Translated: CASSLQGATNEKLFF.

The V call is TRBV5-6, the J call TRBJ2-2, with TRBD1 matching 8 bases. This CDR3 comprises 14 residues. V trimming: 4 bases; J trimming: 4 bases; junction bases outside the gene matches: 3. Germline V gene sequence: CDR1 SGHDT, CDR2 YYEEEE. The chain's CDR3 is CASSRDRLTGELFF. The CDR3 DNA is TGTGCCAGCAGCAGGGACAGGCTCACCGGGGAGCTGTTTTTT.

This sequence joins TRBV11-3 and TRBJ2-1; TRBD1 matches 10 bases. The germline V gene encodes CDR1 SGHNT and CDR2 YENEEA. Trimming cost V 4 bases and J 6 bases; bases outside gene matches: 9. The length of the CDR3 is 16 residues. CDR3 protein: CASSSAGTGASNEQFF. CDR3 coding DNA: TGTGCCAGCAGCTCCGCCGGGACAGGGGCGTCCAATGAGCAGTTCTTC.

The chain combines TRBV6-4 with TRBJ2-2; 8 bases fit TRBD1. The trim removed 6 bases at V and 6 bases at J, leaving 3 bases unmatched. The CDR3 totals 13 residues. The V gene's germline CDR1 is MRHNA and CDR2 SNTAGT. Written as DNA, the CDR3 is TGTGCCAGCAGAGGACAGGGCGCCGGGGAGCTGTTTTTT. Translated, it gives CASRGQGAGELFF.

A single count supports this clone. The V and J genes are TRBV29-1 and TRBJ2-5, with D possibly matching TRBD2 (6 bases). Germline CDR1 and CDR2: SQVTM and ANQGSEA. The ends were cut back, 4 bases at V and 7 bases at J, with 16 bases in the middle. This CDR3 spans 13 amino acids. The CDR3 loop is CSVVLPGRGTQYF. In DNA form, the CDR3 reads TGCAGCGTTGTACTACCCGGGCGGGGGACCCAGTACTTC.

The CDR3 here is CASSLSPRLLLTAFTDTQYF. In DNA, the CDR3 is TGTGCCAGCAGCTTATCCCCTCGATTGTTATTGACAGCTTTCACAGATACGCAGTATTTT. The rearrangement links TRBV13 to TRBJ2-3; TRBD1 is a possible D gene (5 bases). V was cut by 2 bases and J by 2 bases, with 26 bases left in between. This CDR3 is 20 amino acids long. Germline V gives CDR1 PRHDT, CDR2 FYEKMQ (reference sequence).

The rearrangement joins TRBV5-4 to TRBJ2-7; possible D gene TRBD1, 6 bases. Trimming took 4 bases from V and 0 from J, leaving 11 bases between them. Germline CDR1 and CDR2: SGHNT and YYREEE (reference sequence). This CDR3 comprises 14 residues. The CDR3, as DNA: TGTGCCAGCAGCCCGGACAGTAGCTCCTACGAGCAGTACTTC. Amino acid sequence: CASSPDSSSYEQYF.

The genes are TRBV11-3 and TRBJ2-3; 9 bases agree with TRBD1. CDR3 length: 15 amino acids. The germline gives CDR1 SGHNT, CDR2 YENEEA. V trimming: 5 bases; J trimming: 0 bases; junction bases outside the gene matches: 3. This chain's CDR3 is CASSVGQGSTDTQYF. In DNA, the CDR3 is TGTGCCAGCAGCGTGGGACAGGGTAGCACAGATACGCAGTATTTT.

In DNA, the CDR3 is TGTGCCAGCAGTGAGACAGGGACGCCCGACGAGCAGTACTTC. This codes for CASSETGTPDEQYF. The V and J genes are TRBV6-1 and TRBJ2-7, with 7 bases lining up with TRBD1. Looked up from germline, CDR1 is MNHNS and CDR2 is SASEGT. The CDR3 has 14 amino acids. Trimming at V came to 3 bases and at J to 5 bases, leaving 7 bases not matched to a gene.

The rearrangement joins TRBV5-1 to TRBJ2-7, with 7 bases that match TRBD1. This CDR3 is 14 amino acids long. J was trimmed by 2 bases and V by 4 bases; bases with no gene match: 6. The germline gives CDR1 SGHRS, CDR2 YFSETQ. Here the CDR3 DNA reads TGCGCCAGCAGCCCGACAGGGCAGCCCTACGAGCAGTACTTC. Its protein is CASSPTGQPYEQYF.